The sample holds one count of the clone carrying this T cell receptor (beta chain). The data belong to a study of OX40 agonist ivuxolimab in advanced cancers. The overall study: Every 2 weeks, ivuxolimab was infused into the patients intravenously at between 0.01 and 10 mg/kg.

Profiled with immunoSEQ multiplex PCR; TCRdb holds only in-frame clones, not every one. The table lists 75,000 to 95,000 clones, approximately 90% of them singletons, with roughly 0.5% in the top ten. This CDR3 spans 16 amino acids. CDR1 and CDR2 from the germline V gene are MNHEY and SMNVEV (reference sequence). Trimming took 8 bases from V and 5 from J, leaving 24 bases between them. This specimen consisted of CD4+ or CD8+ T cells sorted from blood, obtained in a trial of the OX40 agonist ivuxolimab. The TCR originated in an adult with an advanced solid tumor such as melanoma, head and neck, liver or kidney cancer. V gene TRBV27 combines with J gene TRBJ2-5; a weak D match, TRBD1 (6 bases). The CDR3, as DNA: TGTGCCAGCTACGACCCGGGGACACACAGATTGGAGACCCAGTACTTC. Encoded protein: CASYDPGTHRLETQYF.